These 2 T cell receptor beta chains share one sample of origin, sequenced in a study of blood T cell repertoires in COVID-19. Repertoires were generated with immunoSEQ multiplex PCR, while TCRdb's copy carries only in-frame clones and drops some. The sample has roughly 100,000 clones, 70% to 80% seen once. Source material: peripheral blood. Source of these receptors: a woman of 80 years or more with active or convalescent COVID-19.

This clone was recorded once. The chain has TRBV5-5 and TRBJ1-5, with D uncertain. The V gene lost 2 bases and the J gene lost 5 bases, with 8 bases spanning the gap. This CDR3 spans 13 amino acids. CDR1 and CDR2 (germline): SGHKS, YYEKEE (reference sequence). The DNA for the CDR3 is TGTGCCAGCAGCTTCAGGCCGGATCAGCCCCAGCATTTT. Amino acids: CASSFRPDQPQHF.

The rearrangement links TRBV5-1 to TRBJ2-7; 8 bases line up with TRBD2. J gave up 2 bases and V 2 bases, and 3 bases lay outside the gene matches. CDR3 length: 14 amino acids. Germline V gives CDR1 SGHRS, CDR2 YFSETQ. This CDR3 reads CASSFQREPYEQYF. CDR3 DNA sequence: TGCGCCAGCAGCTTTCAGCGGGAGCCCTACGAGCAGTACTTC.